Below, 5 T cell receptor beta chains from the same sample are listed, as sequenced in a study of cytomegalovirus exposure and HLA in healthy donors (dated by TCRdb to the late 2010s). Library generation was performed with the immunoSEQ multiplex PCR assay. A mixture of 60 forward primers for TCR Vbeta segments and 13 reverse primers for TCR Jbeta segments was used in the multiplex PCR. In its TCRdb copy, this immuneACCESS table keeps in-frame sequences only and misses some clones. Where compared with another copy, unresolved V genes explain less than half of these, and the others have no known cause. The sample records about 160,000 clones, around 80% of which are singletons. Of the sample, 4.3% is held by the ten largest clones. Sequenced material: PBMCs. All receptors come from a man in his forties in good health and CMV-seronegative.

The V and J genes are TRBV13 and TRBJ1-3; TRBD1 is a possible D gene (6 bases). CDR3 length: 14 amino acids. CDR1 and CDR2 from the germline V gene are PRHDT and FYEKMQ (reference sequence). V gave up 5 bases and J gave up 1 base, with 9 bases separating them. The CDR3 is CASSTGQSGNTIYF. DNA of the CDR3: TGTGCCAGCAGCACGGGACAATCTGGAAACACCATATATTTT.

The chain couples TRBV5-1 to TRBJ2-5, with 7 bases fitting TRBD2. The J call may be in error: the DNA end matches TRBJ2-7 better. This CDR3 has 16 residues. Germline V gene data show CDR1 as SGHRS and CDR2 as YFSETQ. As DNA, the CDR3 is TGCGCCAGCAGCTTGTATGGGCGGGGGTCAAGCTACGAGCAGTACTTC. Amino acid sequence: CASSLYGRGSSYEQYF.

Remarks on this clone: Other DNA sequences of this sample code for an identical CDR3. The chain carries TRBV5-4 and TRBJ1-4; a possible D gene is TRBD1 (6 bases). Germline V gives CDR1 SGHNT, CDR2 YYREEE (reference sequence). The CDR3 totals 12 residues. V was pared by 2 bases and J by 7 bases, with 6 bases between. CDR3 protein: CASSLQGEKLFF. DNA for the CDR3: TGTGCCAGCAGCTTACAGGGTGAAAAACTGTTTTTT.

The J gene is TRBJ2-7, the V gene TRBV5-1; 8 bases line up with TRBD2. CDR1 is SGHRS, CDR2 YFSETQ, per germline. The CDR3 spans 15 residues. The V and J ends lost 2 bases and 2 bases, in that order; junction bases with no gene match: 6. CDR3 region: CASSFRGGITYEQYF. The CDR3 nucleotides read TGCGCCAGCAGCTTTCGGGGGGGGATTACCTACGAGCAGTACTTC.

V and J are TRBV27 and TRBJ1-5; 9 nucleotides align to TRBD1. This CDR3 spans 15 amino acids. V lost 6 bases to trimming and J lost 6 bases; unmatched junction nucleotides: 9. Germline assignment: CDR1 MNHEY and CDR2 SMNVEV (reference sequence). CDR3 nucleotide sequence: TGTGCCAGCAGGCTGGGACAGGGACAGAGTCAGCCCCAGCATTTT. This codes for CASRLGQGQSQPQHF.